The clone carrying this T cell receptor (beta chain) was found once. The data were produced by immunoSEQ multiplex PCR, yet TCRdb's version contains in-frame clones alone and is incomplete. The sample shows about 160,000 clones, 82% of them seen only once. This entry comes from a study of blood T cell repertoires in COVID-19. The source is an elderly woman with acute or convalescent COVID-19. Sequenced: peripheral blood.

The CDR3 nucleotides read TGTGCCAGCAGCCCGTTTGCGGGAGAATACGAGCAGTACTTC. It codes for CASSPFAGEYEQYF. V and J are TRBV3-1 (or the pseudogene TRBV3-2) and TRBJ2-7; 7 bases line up with TRBD2. J was trimmed by 4 bases and V by 4 bases; bases with no gene match: 7. This CDR3 contains 14 residues. Germline assignment: CDR1 LGHDT and CDR2 YNNKEL (reference sequence).